This T cell receptor (beta chain) was observed in a study of T-cell reconstitution after alpha-beta-depleted transplantation in children (TCRdb year 2016). For context, the study as a whole: Using TCR repertoire profiling, the study followed T-cell immune reconstitution in a quantitative way in children after TCRalphabeta/CD19-depleted allogeneic hematopoietic cell transplantation. The research as a whole found: In some patients, the high TCRbeta diversity seen at day 60 was put down to recipient T cells and intrathymic progenitors that had survived conditioning. Over the following months the frequencies of hyperexpanded clones went down, and after one year T-cell counts and TCRbeta diversity were mostly credited to newly produced T cells. About two months after transplant, the apparently early recovery of alphabetaT-cell counts reportedly depended on just several hundred clones that had expanded rapidly and came from non-depleted graft cells.

As concerns this clonotype: The antigen this receptor binds is unknown. Per-nucleotide qualities are absent, and no much larger clonotype sits a single base away.

The protocol used for the library was PCR. Sequencing was carried out with an Illumina HiSeq 2500. TCR libraries were prepared with molecular barcoding, using unique molecular identifiers to normalize TCRbeta repertoire quantification. The public reads were run again by TCRdb, first through fastp at Q25 and then through MiXCR, and only productive beta chains were kept. CDR3 protein duplicates are merged, each entry listing the most common genes and DNA. Recorded for this sample are 450,000 to 550,000 distinct CDR3 sequences; roughly 11% of them occurred a single time. The ten largest clones add up to around 13% of the sample. Per the publication, the treatment or condition label means: allogeneic hematopoietic cell transplantation with graft depleted of TCRalphabeta T cells and CD19 B cells. TCRalphabeta/CD19-depleted allogeneic hematopoietic cell grafts were given to the transplant recipients, all of whom were children.

Clipping removes 8 bases from V and 2 bases from J, with 9 as the unmatched junction base count. The CDR3 contains 15 residues, cysteine and phenylalanine counted. Just CDR3 DNA is preserved here, 45 bases in frame from base 1. The germline V gene gives CDR1 as MDHEN and CDR2 as SYDVKM. This TCR derives from a female patient aged 2-10 years who had a stem cell transplant for aplastic anemia, so the T cells may come from the graft donor. The specimen comprised PBMCs, mostly from graft donor cells, sampled 180 days after TCRalphabeta/CD19-depleted stem cell transplant. The chain is assembled from TRBV28 and TRBJ2-7, and 10 junctional nucleotides match TRBD1. The nucleotide sequence is given as TGTGCCAGCGTGGGGGCGGGACAGGGGACCTACGAGCAGTACTTC. The encoded protein is CASVGAGQGTYEQYF.